A single sample is the source of the 15 T cell receptor beta chains below, sequenced in a study of blood T cell repertoires in COVID-19. The protocol was immunoSEQ multiplex PCR, while the TCRdb copy is restricted to in-frame clones and leaves out a portion. This sample has 200,000 to 250,000 clones, with 84% found just once. Input material: peripheral blood. Source of these receptors: a woman in her fifties or sixties who had recovered from COVID-19.

The chain combines TRBV6-5 with TRBJ1-5; D unclear. The length of the CDR3 is 12 residues. V lost 5 bases and J lost 4, with 6 bases in between. The germline gives CDR1 MNHEY, CDR2 SVGAGI. DNA of the CDR3: TGTGCCAGCAGTCCCCCGAATCAGCCCCAGCATTTT. Protein product: CASSPPNQPQHF.

The genes are TRBV12-3 or TRBV12-4 and TRBJ2-3; D possibly corresponds to TRBD1 (6 bases). The V end was cut by 4 bases, the J end by 4 bases, with 9 bases between. The CDR3 is 13 amino acids. The CDR3 sequence: CASSSTGPDTQYF. CDR3 in DNA: TGTGCCAGCAGTTCCACAGGGCCAGATACGCAGTATTTT.

The chain is built from TRBV11-2 and TRBJ2-3, with 9 bases matching TRBD2. The germline CDR1 and CDR2 sequences are SGHAT and FQNNGV. The V and J ends lost 4 bases and 4 bases, in that order; junction bases with no gene match: 9. The CDR3 length is 16 residues. In nucleotides, the CDR3 is TGTGCCAGCAGCTGGTCTGGCGGGGGGGCCCCAGATACGCAGTATTTT. Translation gives CASSWSGGGAPDTQYF.

The CDR3 DNA follows: TGCGCCAGCAGCCAGGCCGGGACAGGGGTTAATTCACCCCTCCACTTT. This encodes CASSQAGTGVNSPLHF. The chain carries TRBV4-1 and TRBJ1-6, with 10 positions matching TRBD1. Losses at the gene ends were 3 bases for V and 6 bases for J; bases not matched to a gene: 5. This CDR3 is built from 16 residues. Germline lookup yields CDR1 MGHRA and CDR2 YSYEKL.

The genes are TRBV5-1 and TRBJ2-7, with 13 bases aligning to TRBD2. Germline CDR1 is SGHRS and CDR2 is YFSETQ. This CDR3 contains 17 residues. Trimming at V came to 4 bases and at J to 5 bases, leaving 12 bases not matched to a gene. In DNA, the CDR3 is TGCGCCAGCAGCGACCGACCCGGGACTAGCGGGGACAACGAGCAGTACTTC. Its protein is CASSDRPGTSGDNEQYF.

The chain joins TRBV19 to TRBJ1-2, with no clear D. The CDR3 runs to 13 residues. The germline V gene has CDR1 LNHDA and CDR2 SQIVND (reference sequence). V was cut by 5 bases and J by 2 bases, with 9 bases left in between. CDR3 bases: TGTGCCAGTAGTTCCGGGAAGAACTATGGCTACACCTTC. Translated: CASSSGKNYGYTF.

Remarks on this clone: Other nucleotide sequences in the sample specify the same CDR3. The chain uses TRBV20-1 and TRBJ2-5; D remains ambiguous. CDR3 length equals 11 residues. In germline, CDR1 is DFQATT, CDR2 SNEGSKA (reference sequence). Deletions cut 0 bases from V and 5 bases from J, with 4 bases between. CDR3 sequence (DNA): TGCAGTGCTAGAGATCGGGAGACCCAGTACTTC. Translating gives CSARDRETQYF.

The rearrangement joins TRBV18 to TRBJ2-4, with D possibly being TRBD1 (5 bases). V gave up 3 bases and J gave up 2 bases, with 14 bases separating them. CDR1 KGHSH and CDR2 LQKENI come from the germline V gene. The CDR3 has 16 residues. CDR3 DNA: TGTGCCAGCTCACCCGACAGAAGCACTACCAAAAACATTCAGTACTTC. It is translated as CASSPDRSTTKNIQYF.

A single count supports this clone. The V call is TRBV16, the J call TRBJ1-2, with TRBD1 identical over 8 bases. CDR1 is KGHSY and CDR2 is FQNENV in the germline V gene. V dropped 1 base and J dropped 4; count of bases not matched to a gene: 5. CDR3 length: 15 residues. CDR3 DNA sequence: TGTGCCAGCAGCCAATACCAAGGGACAGGCTATGGCTACACCTTC. Translating it yields CASSQYQGTGYGYTF.

This clone was recorded only once. The gene calls are TRBV18 and TRBJ2-7; D is perhaps TRBD1 (5 bases). Trimming took off 3 bases at V and 5 bases at J, with 20 bases between the two ends. The germline gives CDR1 KGHSH, CDR2 LQKENI. The CDR3 extends over 16 amino acids. The CDR3 DNA reads as TGTGCCAGCTCACCCCCTTCTAAACAGGTTACCCACGAGCAGTACTTC. It yields the protein CASSPPSKQVTHEQYF.

V and J are TRBV7-9 and TRBJ2-4; weak D call: TRBD1 (5 bases). V was shortened by 5 bases and J by 0 bases, with 11 bases between the two germline ends. Germline V gene lookup returns CDR1 SEHNR and CDR2 FQNEAQ (reference sequence). The CDR3 length is 15 residues. The CDR3 DNA follows: TGTGCCAGCAGCCCGACAGAACTAGCCAAAAACATTCAGTACTTC. It encodes CASSPTELAKNIQYF.

V usage is TRBV10-3 and J usage is TRBJ1-2; TRBD1 might be the D (5 bases). V was pared by 7 bases and J by 2 bases, with 14 bases between. The CDR3 is 14 amino acids. Germline V CDR1 and CDR2: ENHRY, SYGVKD. Written as DNA, the CDR3 is TGTGCCATCACCGAAAAGCCAGGGAACTATGGCTACACCTTC. Translating gives CAITEKPGNYGYTF.

The chain carries TRBV7-9 and TRBJ1-3; D gene uncertain. Germline V gives CDR1 SEHNR, CDR2 FQNEAQ (reference sequence). CDR3 length: 16 amino acids. V was trimmed by 5 bases and J by 8 bases, leaving 22 bases between them. The CDR3 region has the DNA TGTGCCAGCAGCCTGCCCGAGGGAGGTCGTCCGCACACCATATATTTT. The encoded protein is CASSLPEGGRPHTIYF.

The V call is TRBV13, the J call TRBJ1-1, with D possibly TRBD1 on 5 matching bases. The CDR3 totals 14 residues. Germline lookup yields CDR1 PRHDT and CDR2 FYEKMQ (reference sequence). V was cut by 1 base and J by 5 bases, with 11 bases left in between. As DNA, the CDR3 is TGTGCCAGCAGCTTAGTCAGGGCGGGGACTGAAGCTTTCTTT. Protein: CASSLVRAGTEAFF.

In its sample, this clone was seen a few times. The chain combines TRBV6-6 with TRBJ1-1; a weak D match, TRBD1 (6 bases). Germline assignment: CDR1 MNHNY and CDR2 SVGAGI (reference sequence). The V and J ends lost 0 bases and 3 bases respectively, with 11 bases between them. CDR3 length: 15 residues. DNA of the CDR3: TGTGCCAGCAGTTACTCGGACAGCTCGGACACTGAAGCTTTCTTT. Translated, it gives CASSYSDSSDTEAFF.